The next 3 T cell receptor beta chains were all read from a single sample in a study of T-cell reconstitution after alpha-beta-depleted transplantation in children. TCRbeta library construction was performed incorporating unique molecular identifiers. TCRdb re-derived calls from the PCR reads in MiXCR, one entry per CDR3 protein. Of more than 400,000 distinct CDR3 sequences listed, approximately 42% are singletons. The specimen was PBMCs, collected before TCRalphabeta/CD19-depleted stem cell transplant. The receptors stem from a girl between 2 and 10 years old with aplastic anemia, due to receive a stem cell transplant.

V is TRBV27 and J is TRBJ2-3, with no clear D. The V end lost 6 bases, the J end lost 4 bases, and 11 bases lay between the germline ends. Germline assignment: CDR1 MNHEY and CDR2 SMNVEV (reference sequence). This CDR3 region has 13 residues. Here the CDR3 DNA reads TGTGCCAGCAGAAAGGGTGGGGCAGATACGCAGTATTTT. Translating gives CASRKGGADTQYF.

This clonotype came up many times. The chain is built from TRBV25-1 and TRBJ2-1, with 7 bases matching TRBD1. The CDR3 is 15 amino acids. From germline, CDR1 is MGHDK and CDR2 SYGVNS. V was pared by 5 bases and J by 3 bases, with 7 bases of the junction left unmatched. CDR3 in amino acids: CASSSQGVVYNEQFF. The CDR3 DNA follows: TGTGCCAGCAGTAGCCAGGGGGTCGTCTACAATGAGCAGTTCTTC.

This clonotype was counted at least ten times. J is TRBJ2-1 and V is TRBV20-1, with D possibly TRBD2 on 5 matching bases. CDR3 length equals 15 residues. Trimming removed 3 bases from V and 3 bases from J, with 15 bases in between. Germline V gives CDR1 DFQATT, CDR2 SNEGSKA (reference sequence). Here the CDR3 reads CSARGLTGNYNEQFF. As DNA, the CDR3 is TGCAGTGCTAGGGGTCTGACGGGAAACTACAATGAGCAGTTCTTC.